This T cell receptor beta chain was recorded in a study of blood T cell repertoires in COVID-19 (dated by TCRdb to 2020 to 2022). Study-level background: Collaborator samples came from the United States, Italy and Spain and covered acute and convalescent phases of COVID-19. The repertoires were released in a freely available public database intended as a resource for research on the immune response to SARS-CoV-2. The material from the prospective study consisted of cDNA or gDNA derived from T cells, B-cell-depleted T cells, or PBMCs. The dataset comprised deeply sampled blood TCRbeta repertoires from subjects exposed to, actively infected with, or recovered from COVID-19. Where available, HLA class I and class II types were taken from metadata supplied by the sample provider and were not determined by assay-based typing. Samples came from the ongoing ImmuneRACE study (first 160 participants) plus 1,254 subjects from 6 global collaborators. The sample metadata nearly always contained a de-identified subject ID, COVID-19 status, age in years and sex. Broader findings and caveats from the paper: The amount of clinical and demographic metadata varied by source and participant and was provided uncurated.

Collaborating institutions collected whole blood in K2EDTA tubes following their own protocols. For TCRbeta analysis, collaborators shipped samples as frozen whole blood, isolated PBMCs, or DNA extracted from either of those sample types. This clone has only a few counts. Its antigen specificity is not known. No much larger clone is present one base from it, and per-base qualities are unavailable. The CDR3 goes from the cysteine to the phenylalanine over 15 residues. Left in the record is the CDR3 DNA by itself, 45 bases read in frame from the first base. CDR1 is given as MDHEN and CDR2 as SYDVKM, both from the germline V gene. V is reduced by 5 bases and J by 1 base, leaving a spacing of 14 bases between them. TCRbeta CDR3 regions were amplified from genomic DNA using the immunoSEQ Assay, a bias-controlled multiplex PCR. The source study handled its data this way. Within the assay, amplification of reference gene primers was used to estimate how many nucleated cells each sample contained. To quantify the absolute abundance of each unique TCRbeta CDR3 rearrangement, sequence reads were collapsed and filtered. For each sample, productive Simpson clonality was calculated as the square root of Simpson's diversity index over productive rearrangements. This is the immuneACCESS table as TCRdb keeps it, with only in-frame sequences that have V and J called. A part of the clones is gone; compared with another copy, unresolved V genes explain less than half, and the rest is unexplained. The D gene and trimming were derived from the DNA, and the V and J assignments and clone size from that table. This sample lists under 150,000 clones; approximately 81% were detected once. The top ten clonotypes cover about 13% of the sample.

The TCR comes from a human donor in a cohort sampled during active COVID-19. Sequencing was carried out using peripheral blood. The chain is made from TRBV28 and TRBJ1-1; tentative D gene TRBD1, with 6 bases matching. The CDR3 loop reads CASSRGGRRNTEAFF. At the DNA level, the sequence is TGTGCCAGCAGTCGGGGGGGGCGCAGGAACACTGAAGCTTTCTTT.